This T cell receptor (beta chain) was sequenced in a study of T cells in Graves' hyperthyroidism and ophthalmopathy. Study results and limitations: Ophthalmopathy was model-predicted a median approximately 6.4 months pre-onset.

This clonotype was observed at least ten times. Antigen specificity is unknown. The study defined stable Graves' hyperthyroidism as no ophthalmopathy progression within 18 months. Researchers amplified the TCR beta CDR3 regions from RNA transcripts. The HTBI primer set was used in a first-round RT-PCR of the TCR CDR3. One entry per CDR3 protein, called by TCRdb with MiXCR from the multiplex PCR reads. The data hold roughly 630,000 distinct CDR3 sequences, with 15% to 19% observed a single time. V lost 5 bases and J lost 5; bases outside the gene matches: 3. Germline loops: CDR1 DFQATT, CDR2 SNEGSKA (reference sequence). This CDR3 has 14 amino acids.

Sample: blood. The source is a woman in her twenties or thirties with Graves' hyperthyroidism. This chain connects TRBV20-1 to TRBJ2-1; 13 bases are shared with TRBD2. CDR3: CSAAGLAGNNEQFF. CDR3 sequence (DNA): TGCAGTGCTGCGGGACTAGCGGGAAACAATGAGCAGTTCTTC.